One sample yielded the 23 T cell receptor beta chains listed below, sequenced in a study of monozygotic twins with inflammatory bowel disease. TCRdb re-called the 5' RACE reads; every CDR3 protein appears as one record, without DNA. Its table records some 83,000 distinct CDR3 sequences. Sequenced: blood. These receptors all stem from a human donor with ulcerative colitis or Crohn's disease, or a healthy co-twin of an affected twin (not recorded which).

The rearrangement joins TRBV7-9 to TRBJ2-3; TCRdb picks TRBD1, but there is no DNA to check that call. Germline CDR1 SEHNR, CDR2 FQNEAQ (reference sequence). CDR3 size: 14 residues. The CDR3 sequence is CASSSEHGGAGQYF.

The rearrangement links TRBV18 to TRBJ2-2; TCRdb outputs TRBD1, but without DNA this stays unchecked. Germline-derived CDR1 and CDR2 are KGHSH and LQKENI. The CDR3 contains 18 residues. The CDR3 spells CASSPLGSRGLYTGELFF.

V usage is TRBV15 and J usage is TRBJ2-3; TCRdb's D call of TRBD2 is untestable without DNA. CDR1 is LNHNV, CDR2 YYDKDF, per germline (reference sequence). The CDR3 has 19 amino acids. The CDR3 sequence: CATSRDRGSQRGVRDTQYF.

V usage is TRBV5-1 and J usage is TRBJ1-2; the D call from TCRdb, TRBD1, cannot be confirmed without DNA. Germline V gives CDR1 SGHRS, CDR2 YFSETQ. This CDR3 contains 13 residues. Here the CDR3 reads CASSLQTGDGYTF.

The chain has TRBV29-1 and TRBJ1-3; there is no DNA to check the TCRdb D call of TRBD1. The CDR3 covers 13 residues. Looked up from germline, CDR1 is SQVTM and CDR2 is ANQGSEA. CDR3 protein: CSVGDGGGNTIYF. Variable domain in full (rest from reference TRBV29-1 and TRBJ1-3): SAVISQKPSRDICQRGTSLTIQCQVDSQVTMMFWYRQQPGQSLTLIATANQGSEATYESGFVIDKFPISRPNLTFSTLTVSNMSPEDSSIYLCSVGDGGGNTIYFGEGSWLTVV.

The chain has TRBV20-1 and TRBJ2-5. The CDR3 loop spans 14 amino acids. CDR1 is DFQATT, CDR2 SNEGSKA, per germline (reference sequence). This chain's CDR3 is CRPSGLGEQETQYF.

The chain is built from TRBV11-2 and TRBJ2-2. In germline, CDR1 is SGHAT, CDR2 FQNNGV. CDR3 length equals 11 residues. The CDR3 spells CASSISGELFF.

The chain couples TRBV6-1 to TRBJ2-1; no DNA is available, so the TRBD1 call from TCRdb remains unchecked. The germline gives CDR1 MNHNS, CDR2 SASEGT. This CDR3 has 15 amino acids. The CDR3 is CASRGDAGPSNEQFF.

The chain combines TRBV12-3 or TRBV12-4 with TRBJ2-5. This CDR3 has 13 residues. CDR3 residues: CASSFTVQETQYF.

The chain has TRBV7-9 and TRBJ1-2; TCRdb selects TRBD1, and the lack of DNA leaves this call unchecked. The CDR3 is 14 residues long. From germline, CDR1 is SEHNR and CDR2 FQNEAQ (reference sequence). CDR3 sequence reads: CASSLDTVNYGYTF.

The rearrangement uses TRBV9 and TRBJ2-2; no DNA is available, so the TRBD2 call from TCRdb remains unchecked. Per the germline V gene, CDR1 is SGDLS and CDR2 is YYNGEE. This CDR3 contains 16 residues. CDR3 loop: CASSVISGGATGELFF.

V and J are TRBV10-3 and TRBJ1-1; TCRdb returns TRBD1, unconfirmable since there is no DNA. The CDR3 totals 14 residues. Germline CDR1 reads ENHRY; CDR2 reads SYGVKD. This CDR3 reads CAISLGQGATEAFF.

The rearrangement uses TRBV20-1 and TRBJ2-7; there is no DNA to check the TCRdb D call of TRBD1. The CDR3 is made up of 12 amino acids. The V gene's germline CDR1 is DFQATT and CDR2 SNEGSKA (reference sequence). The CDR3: CRPGDSSYEQYF.

CDR3: CASSLGQGGRNTQYF. This chain uses TRBV7-8 with TRBJ2-3; TCRdb indicates TRBD1, and absent DNA this call remains unverified. The germline V gene has CDR1 SGHVS and CDR2 FQNEAQ. The CDR3 contains 15 residues.

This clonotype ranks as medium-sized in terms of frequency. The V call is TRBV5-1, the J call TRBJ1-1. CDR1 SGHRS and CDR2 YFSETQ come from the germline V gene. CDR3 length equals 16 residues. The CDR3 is CASSPNPIRGEAEAFF.

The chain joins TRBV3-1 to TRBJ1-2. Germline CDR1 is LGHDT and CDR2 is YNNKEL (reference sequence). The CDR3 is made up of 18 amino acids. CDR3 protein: CASSQETFRTTGGYGYTF.

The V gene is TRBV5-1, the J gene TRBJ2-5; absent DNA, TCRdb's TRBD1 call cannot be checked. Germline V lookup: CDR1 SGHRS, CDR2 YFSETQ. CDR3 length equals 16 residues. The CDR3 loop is CASSSDGTHNQETQYF.

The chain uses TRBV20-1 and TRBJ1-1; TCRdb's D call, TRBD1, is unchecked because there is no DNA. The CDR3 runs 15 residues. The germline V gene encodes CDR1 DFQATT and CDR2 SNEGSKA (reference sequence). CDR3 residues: CSMGRDRRLYTEAFF.

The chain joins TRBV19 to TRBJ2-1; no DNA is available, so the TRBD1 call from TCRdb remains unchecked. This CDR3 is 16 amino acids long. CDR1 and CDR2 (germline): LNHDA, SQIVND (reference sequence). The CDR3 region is CASSIFSGRQYNEQFF. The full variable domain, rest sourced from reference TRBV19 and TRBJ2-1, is DGGITQSPKYLFRKEGQNVTLSCEQNLNHDAMYWYRQDPGQGLRLIYYSQIVNDFQKGDIAEGYSVSREKKESFPLTVTSAQKNPTAFYLCASSIFSGRQYNEQFFGPGTRLTVL.

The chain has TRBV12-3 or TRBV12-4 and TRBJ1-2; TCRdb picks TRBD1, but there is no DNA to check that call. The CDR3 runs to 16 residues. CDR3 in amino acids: CASSLTRTDHNYGYTF.

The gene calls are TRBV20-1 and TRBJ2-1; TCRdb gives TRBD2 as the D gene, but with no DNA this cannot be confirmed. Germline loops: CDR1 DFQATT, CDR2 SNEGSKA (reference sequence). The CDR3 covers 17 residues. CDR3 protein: CSARDHGTSGSYNEQFF.

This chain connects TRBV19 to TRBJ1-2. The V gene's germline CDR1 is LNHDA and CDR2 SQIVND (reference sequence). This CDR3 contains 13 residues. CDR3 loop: CASSQDFNYGYTF.

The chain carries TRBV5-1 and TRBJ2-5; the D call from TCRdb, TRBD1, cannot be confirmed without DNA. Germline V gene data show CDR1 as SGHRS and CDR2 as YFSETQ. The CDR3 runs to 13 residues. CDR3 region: CASSPTGAETQYF.